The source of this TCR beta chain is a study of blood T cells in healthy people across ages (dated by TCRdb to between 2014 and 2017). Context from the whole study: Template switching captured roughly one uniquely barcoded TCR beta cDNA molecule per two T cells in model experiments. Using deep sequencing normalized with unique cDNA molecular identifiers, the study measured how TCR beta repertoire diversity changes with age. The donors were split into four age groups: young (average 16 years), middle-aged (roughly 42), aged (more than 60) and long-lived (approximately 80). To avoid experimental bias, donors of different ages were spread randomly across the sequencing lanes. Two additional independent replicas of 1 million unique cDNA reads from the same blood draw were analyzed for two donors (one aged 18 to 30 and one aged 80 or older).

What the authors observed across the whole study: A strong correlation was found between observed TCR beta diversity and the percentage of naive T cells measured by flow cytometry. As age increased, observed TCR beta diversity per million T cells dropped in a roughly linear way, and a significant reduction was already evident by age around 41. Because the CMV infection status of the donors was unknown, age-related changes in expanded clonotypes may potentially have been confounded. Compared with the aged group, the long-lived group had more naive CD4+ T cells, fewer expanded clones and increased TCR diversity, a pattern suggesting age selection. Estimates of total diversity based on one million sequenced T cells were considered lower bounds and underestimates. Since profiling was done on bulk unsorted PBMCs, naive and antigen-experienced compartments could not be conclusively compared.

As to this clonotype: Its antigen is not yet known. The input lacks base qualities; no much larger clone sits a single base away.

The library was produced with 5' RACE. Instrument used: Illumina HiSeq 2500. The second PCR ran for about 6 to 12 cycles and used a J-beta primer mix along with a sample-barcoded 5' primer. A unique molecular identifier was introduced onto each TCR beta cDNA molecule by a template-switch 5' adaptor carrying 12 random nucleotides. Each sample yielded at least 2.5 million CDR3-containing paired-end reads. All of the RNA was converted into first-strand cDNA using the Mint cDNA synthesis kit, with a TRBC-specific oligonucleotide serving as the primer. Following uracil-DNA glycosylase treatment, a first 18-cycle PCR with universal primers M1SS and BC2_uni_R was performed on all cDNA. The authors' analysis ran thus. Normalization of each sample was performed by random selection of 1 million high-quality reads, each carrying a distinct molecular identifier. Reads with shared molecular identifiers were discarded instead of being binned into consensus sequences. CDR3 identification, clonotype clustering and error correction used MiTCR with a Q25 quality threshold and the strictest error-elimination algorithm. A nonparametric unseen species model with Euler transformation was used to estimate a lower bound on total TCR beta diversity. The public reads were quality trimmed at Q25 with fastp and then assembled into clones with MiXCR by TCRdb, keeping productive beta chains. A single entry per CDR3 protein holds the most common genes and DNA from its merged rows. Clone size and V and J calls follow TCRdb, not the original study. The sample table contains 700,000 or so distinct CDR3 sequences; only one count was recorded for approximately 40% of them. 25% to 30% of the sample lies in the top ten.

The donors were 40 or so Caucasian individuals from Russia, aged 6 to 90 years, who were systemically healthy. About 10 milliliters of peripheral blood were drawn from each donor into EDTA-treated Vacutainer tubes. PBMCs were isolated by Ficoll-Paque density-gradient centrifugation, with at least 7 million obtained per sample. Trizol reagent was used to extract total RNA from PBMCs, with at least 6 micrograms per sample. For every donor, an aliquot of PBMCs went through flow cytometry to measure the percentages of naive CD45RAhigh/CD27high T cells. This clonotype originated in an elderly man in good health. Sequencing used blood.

For the CDR3, the sequence is CASSSPGGPYEQYF. The nucleotide sequence reads TGTGCCAGCAGTTCACCAGGGGGCCCATACGAGCAGTACTTC. The chain links TRBV28 with TRBJ2-7; TRBD1 matches 8 bases in the middle. Based on the germline V gene, the CDR1 and CDR2 sequences are MDHEN and SYDVKM. V has 4 bases trimmed and J has 4 bases trimmed; junction bases matching no gene number 6. The CDR3 holds 14 amino acids from the cysteine to the phenylalanine. The sequence is cut down to CDR3 DNA, 42 bases in frame from base 1.